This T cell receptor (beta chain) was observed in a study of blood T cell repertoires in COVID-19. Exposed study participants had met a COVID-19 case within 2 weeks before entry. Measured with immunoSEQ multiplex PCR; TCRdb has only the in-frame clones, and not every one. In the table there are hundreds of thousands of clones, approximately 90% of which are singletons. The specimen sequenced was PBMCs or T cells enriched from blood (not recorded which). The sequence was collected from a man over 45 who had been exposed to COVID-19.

The chain's CDR3 is CASSLRAGGCTDTQYF. The DNA of the CDR3 is TGTGCCAGCAGTCTACGAGCGGGGGGGTGCACAGATACGCAGTATTTT. V gene TRBV2 combines with J gene TRBJ2-3; TRBD2 agrees at 10 bases. The V gene end was trimmed by 5 bases and the J gene end by 1 base; junction bases not matched to a gene: 6. CDR3 length: 16 residues. CDR1 is SNHLY, CDR2 FYNNEI, per germline.